Listed here is a single T cell receptor (beta chain). The CDR3 totals 14 residues. Germline CDR1 LNHDA, CDR2 SQIVND (reference sequence). Trimming shortened V by 4 bases and J by 1 base, and 7 bases separated the two germline ends. The data are from a study of blood T cell repertoires in COVID-19. Study information: COVID-19 samples collected from the United States, Italy and Spain covered acute and convalescent phases. Sample material is recorded as cDNA or gDNA derived from T cells, B-cell-depleted T cells, or PBMCs.

Authors' analysis steps: Amplified reference gene primers provided the basis for estimating nucleated cell counts. Sequencing used immunoSEQ multiplex PCR; TCRdb keeps in-frame clones, though not all of them. V and J calls and clone size follow that table, whereas D and trimming were derived from the DNA. This sample carries some 150,000 clones, 75% to 85% of them seen once, and the ten largest clones take just over 9.5%. The sample taken for sequencing was peripheral blood. The origin of this receptor is a woman in her forties or fifties with acute or convalescent COVID-19. This chain joins TRBV19 and TRBJ1-4; no reliable D call. The CDR3 bases are TGTGCCAGTAGTACGCAGTTAACTAATGAAAAACTGTTTTTT. This codes for CASSTQLTNEKLFF.